This T cell receptor (beta chain) stems from a study of blood T cell repertoires in COVID-19. As for the study in general: T cells, B-cell-depleted T cells, or PBMCs provided the cDNA or gDNA that served as material.

In the original workflow: Estimates of nucleated cell counts were drawn from the amplification of reference gene primers. The repertoire was sequenced with immunoSEQ multiplex PCR; TCRdb's copy has only in-frame clones and lacks some. The V and J calls and the clone size are those of that table, but D and trimming were determined from the DNA. Among around 500,000 clones listed, 88% were seen once. This clone was counted a single time. The germline V and J ends were trimmed by 5 bases and 1 base, with 18 bases remaining between them. CDR1 and CDR2 from the germline V gene are MGHRA and YSYEKL. This CDR3 spans 17 amino acids.

The TCR comes from a woman aged 55-70 years who had recovered from COVID-19. This chain links TRBV4-1 with TRBJ2-4, with no clear D. The sample taken for sequencing was PBMCs or T cells enriched from blood (not recorded which). The CDR3: CASSSPLSPGAKNIQYF. For the CDR3, the DNA is TGCGCCAGCAGCTCCCCCCTTTCGCCCGGGGCCAAAAACATTCAGTACTTC.